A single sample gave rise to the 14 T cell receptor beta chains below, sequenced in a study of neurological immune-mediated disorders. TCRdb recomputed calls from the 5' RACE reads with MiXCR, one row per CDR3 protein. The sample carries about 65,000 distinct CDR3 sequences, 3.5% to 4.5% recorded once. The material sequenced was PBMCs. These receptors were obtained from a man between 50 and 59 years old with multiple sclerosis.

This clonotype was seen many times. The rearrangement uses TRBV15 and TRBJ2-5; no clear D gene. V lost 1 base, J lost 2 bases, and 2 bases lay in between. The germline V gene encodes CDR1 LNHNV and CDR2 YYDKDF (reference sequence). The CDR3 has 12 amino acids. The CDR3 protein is CATSRGQETQYF. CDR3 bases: TGTGCCACCAGCAGAGGACAAGAGACCCAGTACTTC.

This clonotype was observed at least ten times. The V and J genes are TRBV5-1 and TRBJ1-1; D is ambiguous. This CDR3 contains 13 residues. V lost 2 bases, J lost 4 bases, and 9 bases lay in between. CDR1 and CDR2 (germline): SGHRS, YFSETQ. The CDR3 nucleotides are TGCGCCAGCAGCTTTGCCACAAGCACTGAAGCTTTCTTT. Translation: CASSFATSTEAFF.

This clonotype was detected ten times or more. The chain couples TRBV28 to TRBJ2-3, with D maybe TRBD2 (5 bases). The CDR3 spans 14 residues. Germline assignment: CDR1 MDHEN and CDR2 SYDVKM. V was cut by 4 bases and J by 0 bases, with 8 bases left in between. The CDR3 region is CASSSAGSTDTQYF. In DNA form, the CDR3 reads TGTGCCAGCAGTTCCGCGGGTAGCACAGATACGCAGTATTTT.

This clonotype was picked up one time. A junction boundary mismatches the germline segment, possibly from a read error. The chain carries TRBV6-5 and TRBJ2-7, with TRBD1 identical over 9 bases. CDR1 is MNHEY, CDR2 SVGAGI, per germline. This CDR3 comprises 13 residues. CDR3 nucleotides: TGTGCCAGCAGTAACAGGGGGCCTAAAGAGCAGTACTTT. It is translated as CASSNRGPKEQYF.

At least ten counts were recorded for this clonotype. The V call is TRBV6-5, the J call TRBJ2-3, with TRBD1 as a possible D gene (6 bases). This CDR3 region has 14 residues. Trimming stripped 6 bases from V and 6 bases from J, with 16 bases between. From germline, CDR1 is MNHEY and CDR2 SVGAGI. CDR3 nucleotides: TGTGCCAGCAGATTACAGGGTTCCGGGGATACGCAGTATTTT. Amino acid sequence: CASRLQGSGDTQYF.

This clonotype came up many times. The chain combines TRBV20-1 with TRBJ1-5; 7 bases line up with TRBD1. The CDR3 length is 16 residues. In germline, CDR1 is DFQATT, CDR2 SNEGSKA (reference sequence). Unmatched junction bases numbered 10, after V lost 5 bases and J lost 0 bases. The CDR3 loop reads CSAVSSGGYSNQPQHF. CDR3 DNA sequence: TGCAGTGCTGTCTCCTCAGGGGGTTATAGCAATCAGCCCCAGCATTTT.

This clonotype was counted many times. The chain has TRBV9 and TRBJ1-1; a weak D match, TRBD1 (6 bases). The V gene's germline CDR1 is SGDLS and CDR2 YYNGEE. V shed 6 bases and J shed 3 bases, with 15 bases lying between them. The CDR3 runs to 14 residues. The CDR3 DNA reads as TGTGCCAGCAAACGCAGACAGGCGCACACTGAAGCTTTCTTT. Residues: CASKRRQAHTEAFF. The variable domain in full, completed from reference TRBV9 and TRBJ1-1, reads DSGVTQTPKHLITATGQRVTLRCSPRSGDLSVYWYQQSLDQGLQFLIQYYNGEERAKGNILERFSAQQFPDLHSELNLSSLELGDSALYFCASKRRQAHTEAFFGQGTRLTVV.

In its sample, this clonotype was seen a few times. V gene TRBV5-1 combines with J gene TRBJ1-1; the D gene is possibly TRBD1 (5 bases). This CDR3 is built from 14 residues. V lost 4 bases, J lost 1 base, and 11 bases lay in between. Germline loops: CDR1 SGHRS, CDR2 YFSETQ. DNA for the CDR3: TGCGCCAGCAGCCGGACAACAGGGAACACTGAAGCTTTCTTT. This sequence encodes CASSRTTGNTEAFF.

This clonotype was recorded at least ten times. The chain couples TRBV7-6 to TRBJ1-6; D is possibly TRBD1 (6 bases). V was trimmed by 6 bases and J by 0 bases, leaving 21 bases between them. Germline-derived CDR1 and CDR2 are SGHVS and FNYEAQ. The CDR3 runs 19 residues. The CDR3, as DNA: TGTGCCAGCAGTCAAAGTGGGAGGGGGGAATACTCCTATAATTCACCCCTCCACTTT. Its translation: CASSQSGRGEYSYNSPLHF.

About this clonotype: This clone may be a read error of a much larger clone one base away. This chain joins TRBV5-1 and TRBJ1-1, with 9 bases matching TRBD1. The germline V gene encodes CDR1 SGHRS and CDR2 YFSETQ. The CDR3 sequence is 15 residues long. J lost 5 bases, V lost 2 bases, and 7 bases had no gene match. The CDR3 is CASSFTGTGFTEAFF. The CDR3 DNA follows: TGCGCCAGCAGCTTTACCGGGACAGGGTTTACTGAAGCTTTCTTT.

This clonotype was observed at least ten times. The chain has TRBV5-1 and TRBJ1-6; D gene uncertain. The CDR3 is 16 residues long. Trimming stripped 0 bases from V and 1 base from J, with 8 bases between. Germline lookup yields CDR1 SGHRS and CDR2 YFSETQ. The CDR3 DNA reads TGCGCCAGCAGCTTGGATGAGGTTTCCTATAATTCACCCCTCCACTTT. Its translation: CASSLDEVSYNSPLHF.

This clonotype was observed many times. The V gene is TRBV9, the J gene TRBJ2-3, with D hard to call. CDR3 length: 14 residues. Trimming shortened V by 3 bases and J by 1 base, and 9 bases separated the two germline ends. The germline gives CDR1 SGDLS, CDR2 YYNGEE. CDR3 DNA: TGTGCCAGCAGCGCCGACCGAGGCACAGATACGCAGTATTTT. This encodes CASSADRGTDTQYF.

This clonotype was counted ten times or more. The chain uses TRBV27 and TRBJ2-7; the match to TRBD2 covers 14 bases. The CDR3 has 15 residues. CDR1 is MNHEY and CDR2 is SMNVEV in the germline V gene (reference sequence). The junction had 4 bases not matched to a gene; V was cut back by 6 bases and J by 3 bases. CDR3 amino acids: CASSGTSGGDYEQYF. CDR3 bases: TGTGCCAGCAGCGGGACTAGCGGGGGAGACTACGAGCAGTACTTC.

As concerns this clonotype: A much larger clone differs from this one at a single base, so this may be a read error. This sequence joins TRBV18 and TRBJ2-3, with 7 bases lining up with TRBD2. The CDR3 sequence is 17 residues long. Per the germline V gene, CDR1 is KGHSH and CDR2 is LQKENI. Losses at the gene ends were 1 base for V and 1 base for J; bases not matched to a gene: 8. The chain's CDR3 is CASSPLPRGTGTDTQYF. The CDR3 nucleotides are TGTGCCAGCTCACCACTTCCGCGGGGGACTGGCACAGATACGCAGTATTTT.